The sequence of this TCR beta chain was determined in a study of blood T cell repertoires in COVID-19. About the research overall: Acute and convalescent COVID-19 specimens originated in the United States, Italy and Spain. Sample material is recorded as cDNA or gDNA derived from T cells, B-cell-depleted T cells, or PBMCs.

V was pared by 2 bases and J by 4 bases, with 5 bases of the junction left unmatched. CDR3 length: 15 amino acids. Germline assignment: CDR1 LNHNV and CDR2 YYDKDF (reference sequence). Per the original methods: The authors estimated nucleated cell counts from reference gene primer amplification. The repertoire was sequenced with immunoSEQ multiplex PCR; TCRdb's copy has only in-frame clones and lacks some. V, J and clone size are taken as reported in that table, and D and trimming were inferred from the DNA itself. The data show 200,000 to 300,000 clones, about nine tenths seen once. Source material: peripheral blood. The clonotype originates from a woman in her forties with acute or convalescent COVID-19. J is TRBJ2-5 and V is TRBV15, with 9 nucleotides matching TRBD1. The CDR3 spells CATSRSLTGGETQYF. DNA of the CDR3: TGTGCCACCAGCAGAAGCCTGACAGGGGGAGAGACCCAGTACTTC.